Listed here are 31 T cell receptor beta chains from one sample, sequenced in a study of vaccination effects on CD4 cells after COVID-19 (dated by TCRdb to the early 2020s). No cognate antigen is known for these TCRs. In the ViraFEST assay, PBMC were stimulated with viral peptide pools, and TCR sequencing was then used to find antigen-specific CD4+ T cell clonotypes based on their expansion. After roughly 11 days of culture, CD4+ T cells were isolated with the EasySep CD4+ T cell isolation kit. Two doses of either the BNT162b2 or the mRNA-1273 mRNA SARS-CoV-2 vaccine were administered to participants. Library preparation used the immunoSEQ multiplex PCR assay. This immuneACCESS table, as held by TCRdb, lists in-frame sequences with V and J called but not all clones. Of the missing ones, under half trace to an unresolved V gene in checked studies; the others have no known cause. This sample comprises around 30,000 clones, 73% of them detected only once. The biggest ten clones account for roughly 10% of the sample.

The material sequenced was CD4+ T cells from PBMCs cultured with HCoV-NL63 spike peptides, taken after COVID-19 vaccination. The sample's cell subset or site label is to be understood as: HCoV-NL63 spike overlapping peptide pool stimulation. All receptors derive from a human donor who received a COVID-19 vaccine.

This rearrangement joins TRBV2 to TRBJ1-6, with a tentative D call TRBD1 (5 bases). The CDR3 loop spans 15 amino acids. From germline, CDR1 is SNHLY and CDR2 FYNNEI. V was trimmed by 10 bases and J by 9 bases, leaving 22 bases between them. The chain's CDR3 is CATNQGTGGISPLHF. CDR3 DNA: TGTGCCACCAACCAGGGTACCGGAGGGATTTCACCCCTCCACTTT.

The V gene is TRBV3-1 (or the pseudogene TRBV3-2), the J gene TRBJ1-2, with TRBD1 as a possible D gene (5 bases). The germline CDR1 and CDR2 sequences are LGHDT and YNNKEL (reference sequence). The length of the CDR3 is 13 residues. Trimming cost V 1 base and J 8 bases, with 11 bases left between them. This chain's CDR3 is CASSQGRDRGYTF. The CDR3 DNA is TGTGCCAGCAGCCAAGGCAGGGACCGGGGCTACACCTTC.

This chain links TRBV10-1 with TRBJ1-5; D gene ambiguous. The V end lost 0 bases, the J end lost 2 bases, and 5 bases lay between the germline ends. Per germline, CDR1 WNHNN and CDR2 SYGVQD (reference sequence). The CDR3 has 14 residues. The CDR3 nucleotides are TGCGCCAGCAGTGAGTCGACTGGCAATCAGCCCCAGCATTTT. Translation: CASSESTGNQPQHF.

Regarding this clone: Other DNA sequences in the same sample also yield this CDR3. This CDR3 is CASSLLGDRGTDTQYF. In DNA form, the CDR3 reads TGCGCCAGCAGCTTATTAGGGGACAGGGGAACAGATACGCAGTATTTT. The chain couples TRBV5-1 to TRBJ2-3, with TRBD1 identical over 10 bases. The CDR3 is 16 amino acids. Germline trimming cut 2 bases from V and 3 bases from J; bases unmatched to any gene: 6. From germline, CDR1 is SGHRS and CDR2 YFSETQ.

V and J are TRBV5-1 and TRBJ2-1; 7 bases line up with TRBD1. This CDR3 contains 15 residues. CDR1 is SGHRS, CDR2 YFSETQ, per germline. The J segment lost 4 bases and the V segment lost 0 bases, leaving 4 bases of the junction unmatched. CDR3 in amino acids: CASSLEGAGYNEQFF. The CDR3 DNA sequence: TGCGCCAGCAGCTTGGAGGGGGCAGGATACAATGAGCAGTTCTTC. Variable domain in full (rest from reference TRBV5-1 and TRBJ2-1): KAGVTQTPRYLIKTRGQQVTLSCSPISGHRSVSWYQQTPGQGLQFLFEYFSETQRNKGNFPGRFSGRQFSNSRSEMNVSTLELGDSALYLCASSLEGAGYNEQFFGPGTRLTVL.

The gene calls are TRBV7-9 and TRBJ1-3; weak D call: TRBD1 (6 bases). The ends were cut back, 6 bases at V and 0 bases at J, with 9 bases in the middle. CDR1 and CDR2 from the germline V gene are SEHNR and FQNEAQ (reference sequence). This CDR3 is 14 amino acids long. CDR3 bases: TGTGCCAGCAGACCGGACAGCTCTGGAAACACCATATATTTT. This encodes CASRPDSSGNTIYF.

The table lists this clone with a count of one. CDR3 bases: TGTGCCTGGGTGGGACAGGGGAACACTGAAGCTTTCTTT. Translating it yields CAWVGQGNTEAFF. The genes are TRBV30 and TRBJ1-1, with TRBD1 matching over 9 bases. This CDR3 has 13 amino acids. Germline CDR1 reads GTSNPN; CDR2 reads SVGIG (reference sequence). V lost 5 bases, J lost 1 base, and 2 bases stayed unmatched.

The V and J genes are TRBV18 and TRBJ2-3; 16 positions agree with TRBD2. The CDR3 covers 21 residues. The V and J ends lost 4 bases and 8 bases, in that order; junction bases with no gene match: 21. Germline CDR1 is KGHSH and CDR2 is LQKENI. The CDR3 sequence is CASSQLLSGTSGGAVSGTQYF. The CDR3 DNA follows: TGTGCCAGCTCACAACTCCTCTCCGGGACTAGCGGGGGGGCCGTTAGTGGTACGCAGTATTTT.

This chain links TRBV7-2 with TRBJ2-1, with 8 nucleotides matching TRBD1. The germline V gene has CDR1 SGHTA and CDR2 FQGNSA. J was trimmed by 4 bases and V by 1 base; bases with no gene match: 3. CDR3 length equals 15 residues. The CDR3 spells CASSLGDRIYNEQFF. The CDR3, as DNA: TGTGCCAGCAGCTTAGGGGACAGGATTTACAATGAGCAGTTCTTC.

This chain links TRBV5-1 with TRBJ1-5; D gene ambiguous. Germline V gene lookup returns CDR1 SGHRS and CDR2 YFSETQ. V was clipped by 0 bases and J by 2 bases, with 12 bases between them. This CDR3 region has 16 residues. CDR3: CASSLDGFRGNQPQHF. CDR3 bases: TGCGCCAGCAGCTTGGATGGGTTTAGGGGCAATCAGCCCCAGCATTTT.

This clone was seen a single time. The chain combines TRBV6-5 with TRBJ2-2, with 8 positions matching TRBD2. Trimming at V came to 4 bases and at J to 6 bases, leaving 7 bases not matched to a gene. Germline assignment: CDR1 MNHEY and CDR2 SVGAGI. This CDR3 region has 15 residues. The CDR3 region is CASSSAGGGAGELFF. The CDR3 DNA sequence: TGTGCCAGCAGTTCCGCGGGGGGAGGGGCCGGGGAGCTGTTTTTT.

The chain has TRBV3-1 (or the pseudogene TRBV3-2) and TRBJ1-1; the D gene is possibly TRBD1 (5 bases). Germline CDR1 reads LGHDT; CDR2 reads YNNKEL (reference sequence). The CDR3 contains 14 residues. Trimming cost V 4 bases and J 1 base, with 10 bases left between them. The CDR3 sequence is CASSPQTANTEAFF. The DNA for the CDR3 is TGTGCCAGCAGCCCCCAGACAGCGAACACTGAAGCTTTCTTT.

The genes are TRBV2 and TRBJ1-5; unclear D gene. Germline V gene sequence: CDR1 SNHLY, CDR2 FYNNEI. The CDR3 runs to 13 residues. The V and J ends lost 6 bases and 0 bases respectively, with 6 bases between them. Written as DNA, the CDR3 is TGTGCCAGCAGGAGAGATAGCAATCAGCCCCAGCATTTT. It translates to CASRRDSNQPQHF.

This clone was seen a single time. This chain links TRBV19 with TRBJ2-3; 8 bases map to TRBD2. The CDR3 covers 16 residues. Germline V gene lookup returns CDR1 LNHDA and CDR2 SQIVND (reference sequence). V lost 10 bases to trimming and J lost 4 bases; unmatched junction nucleotides: 16. The CDR3 DNA reads TGTGCCACCGATTCGGGCCGTAGCGGGGTCGCAGATACGCAGTATTTT. Translation: CATDSGRSGVADTQYF.

A few counts support this clone. V usage is TRBV10-1 and J usage is TRBJ1-1, with TRBD1 matching over 7 bases. The CDR3 has 13 amino acids. Per germline, CDR1 WNHNN and CDR2 SYGVQD (reference sequence). Germline trimming cut 7 bases from V and 3 bases from J; bases unmatched to any gene: 5. CDR3 in amino acids: CASTTGTDTEAFF. The CDR3 region has the DNA TGCGCCAGCACGACAGGGACGGACACTGAAGCTTTCTTT.

This chain joins TRBV5-6 and TRBJ1-2, with TRBD1 matching over 8 bases. J was trimmed by 4 bases and V by 4 bases; bases with no gene match: 6. Germline-derived CDR1 and CDR2 are SGHDT and YYEEEE. The CDR3 length is 14 residues. The CDR3 nucleotides are TGTGCCAGCAGCCCGGACAGGGTTGGCTATGGCTACACCTTC. This translates into CASSPDRVGYGYTF. Complete variable domain (other parts from reference TRBV5-6 and TRBJ1-2): DAGVTQSPTHLIKTRGQQVTLRCSPKSGHDTVSWYQQALGQGPQFIFQYYEEEERQRGNFPDRFSGHQFPNYSSELNVNALLLGDSALYLCASSPDRVGYGYTFGSGTRLTVV.

The chain uses TRBV29-1 and TRBJ2-2; 9 bases match TRBD1. The CDR3 totals 14 residues. CDR1 and CDR2 (germline): SQVTM, ANQGSEA. V trimming: 5 bases; J trimming: 6 bases; junction bases outside the gene matches: 7. CDR3: CSVISDRGAGELFF. The CDR3 region has the DNA TGCAGCGTTATTTCCGACAGGGGGGCCGGGGAGCTGTTTTTT.

This clone has more than one count but fewer than ten. This chain joins TRBV2 and TRBJ1-1; D may be TRBD1 (6 bases). This CDR3 comprises 14 residues. Germline V gene lookup returns CDR1 SNHLY and CDR2 FYNNEI. V lost 9 bases to trimming and J lost 0 bases, with 14 bases between them. CDR3 protein: CASTITGLNTEAFF. CDR3 coding DNA: TGTGCCAGTACGATTACAGGGCTGAACACTGAAGCTTTCTTT.

The chain uses TRBV6-6 and TRBJ1-3, with D uncertain. The CDR3 is made up of 14 amino acids. Deletions cut 6 bases from V and 1 base from J, with 10 bases between. Germline V gene lookup returns CDR1 MNHNY and CDR2 SVGAGI (reference sequence). CDR3 nucleotide sequence: TGTGCCAGCAGCCGACTACGGTCTGGAAACACCATATATTTT. It is translated as CASSRLRSGNTIYF.

The chain links TRBV19 to TRBJ2-5; D gene ambiguous. Between the trimmed V and J ends, which lost 4 bases and 2 bases, there was a span of 11 bases. This CDR3 is 14 amino acids long. Germline CDR1 reads LNHDA; CDR2 reads SQIVND (reference sequence). The CDR3 spells CASSKAMVQETQYF. Written as DNA, the CDR3 is TGTGCCAGTAGTAAGGCTATGGTACAAGAGACCCAGTACTTC.

The chain recombines TRBV6-4 with TRBJ2-1; 8 bases align to TRBD1. The CDR3 is 17 residues long. Germline V gene data show CDR1 as MRHNA and CDR2 as SNTAGT. The J segment lost 0 bases and the V segment lost 4 bases, leaving 8 bases of the junction unmatched. Written as DNA, the CDR3 is TGTGCCAGCAGTGTCCTGACAGGGGCGAGCTCCTACAATGAGCAGTTCTTC. Amino acids: CASSVLTGASSYNEQFF.

The rearrangement uses TRBV2 and TRBJ2-7; tentative D call: TRBD1 (5 bases). Per the germline V gene, CDR1 is SNHLY and CDR2 is FYNNEI. The germline V and J ends were trimmed by 6 bases and 4 bases, with 19 bases remaining between them. The CDR3 loop spans 15 amino acids. CDR3 nucleotide sequence: TGTGCCAGCAGCTATTTCCTAGGGGTTAGTTACGAGCAGTACTTC. Protein sequence: CASSYFLGVSYEQYF.

CDR3 in DNA: TGTGCCAGCAGCTCCCTCGGGGGGAGCCTCTGGGAGCAGTTCTTC. It translates to CASSSLGGSLWEQFF. The chain links TRBV5-6 to TRBJ2-1, with 7 bases aligning to TRBD2. In germline, CDR1 is SGHDT, CDR2 YYEEEE. This CDR3 has 15 amino acids. The J segment lost 10 bases and the V segment lost 3 bases, leaving 13 bases of the junction unmatched. The full variable domain, rest sourced from reference TRBV5-6 and TRBJ2-1, is DAGVTQSPTHLIKTRGQQVTLRCSPKSGHDTVSWYQQALGQGPQFIFQYYEEEERQRGNFPDRFSGHQFPNYSSELNVNALLLGDSALYLCASSSLGGSLWEQFFGPGTRLTVL.

The gene calls are TRBV3-1 (or the pseudogene TRBV3-2) and TRBJ1-4; D remains unclear. The CDR3 is 14 residues long. Germline V gene data show CDR1 as LGHDT and CDR2 as YNNKEL (reference sequence). V lost 3 bases and J 8 bases, leaving 13 bases between the germline ends. The CDR3, as DNA: TGTGCCAGCAGCCAGGATACGGTGAGAGAAAAACTGTTTTTT. This gives the protein CASSQDTVREKLFF.

The V gene is TRBV7-9, the J gene TRBJ2-7; tentatively, D is TRBD1 or TRBD2 (5 bases each). Trimming took 5 bases from V and 6 from J, leaving 17 bases between them. The CDR3 totals 14 residues. Germline V gives CDR1 SEHNR, CDR2 FQNEAQ (reference sequence). The CDR3 DNA reads TGTGCCAGCAGCGTGGGACCGGAAGGTCGCGAGCAGTACTTC. This encodes CASSVGPEGREQYF.

The rearrangement joins TRBV21-1 to TRBJ2-7; the D call of TRBD1 is as the table states it, not checked on the DNA. TRBV21-1 is described as a pseudogene. The CDR3 loop spans 14 amino acids. CDR3: CASLQKGKGHEQYF. The CDR3 nucleotides are TGTGCCAGCTTACAAAAGGGGAAGGGCCACGAGCAGTACTTC.

This clone showed up just a few times. The gene calls are TRBV19 and TRBJ1-2; 8 nucleotides line up with TRBD1. There are 14 residues in the CDR3. Trimming at V came to 4 bases and at J to 4 bases, leaving 5 bases not matched to a gene. In germline, CDR1 is LNHDA, CDR2 SQIVND (reference sequence). CDR3: CASSKDRASYGYTF. CDR3 coding DNA: TGTGCCAGTAGTAAGGACAGGGCTAGCTATGGCTACACCTTC.

V usage is TRBV18 and J usage is TRBJ1-1; no clear D. The length of the CDR3 is 15 residues. V was clipped by 3 bases and J by 0 bases, with 11 bases between them. CDR1 KGHSH and CDR2 LQKENI come from the germline V gene. This CDR3 reads CASSPLNKMNTEAFF. CDR3 bases: TGTGCCAGCTCACCTCTAAACAAAATGAACACTGAAGCTTTCTTT. The full variable domain, completed using reference TRBV18 and TRBJ1-1, is NAGVMQNPRHLVRRRGQEARLRCSPMKGHSHVYWYRQLPEEGLKFMVYLQKENIIDESGMPKERFSAEFPKEGPSILRIQQVVRGDSAAYFCASSPLNKMNTEAFFGQGTRLTVV.

The rearrangement uses TRBV7-7 and TRBJ2-5; D gene uncertain. Germline V lookup: CDR1 SSHAT, CDR2 FNYEAQ (reference sequence). This CDR3 is 13 amino acids long. Trimming pared 3 bases from V and 2 bases from J, leaving 7 bases between. The CDR3 nucleotides read TGTGCCAGCAGCTTGGGCTATCAAGAGACCCAGTACTTC. Its translation is CASSLGYQETQYF.

V usage is TRBV6-5 and J usage is TRBJ2-3, with D perhaps given as TRBD1 or TRBD2 (5 bases each). Germline CDR1 is MNHEY and CDR2 is SVGAGI. The CDR3 is made up of 15 amino acids. The germline V and J ends were trimmed by 5 bases and 5 bases, with 17 bases remaining between them. Written as DNA, the CDR3 is TGTGCCAGCAGTCCGAGACACCGTGGGGGAGATACGCAGTATTTT. It translates to CASSPRHRGGDTQYF.

DNA for the CDR3: TGTGCCAGCAGCTTAAATTGGAGGGGCAGGGGGAAATTGGATTATGGCTACACCTTC. The encoded protein is CASSLNWRGRGKLDYGYTF. The rearrangement uses TRBV7-2 and TRBJ1-2; the match to TRBD1 covers 7 bases. With V trimmed by 2 bases and J by 5 bases, 20 bases remained unmatched. Germline CDR1 SGHTA, CDR2 FQGNSA. CDR3 length: 19 amino acids. Using reference TRBV7-2 and TRBJ1-2 for the parts outside the CDR3, the full variable domain is GAGVSQSPSNKVTEKGKDVELRCDPISGHTALYWYRQSLGQGLEFLIYFQGNSAPDKSGLPSDRFSAERTGGSVSTLTIQRTQQEDSAVYLCASSLNWRGRGKLDYGYTFGSGTRLTVV.